The 17 T cell receptor beta chains reported below all come from one sample, sequenced in a study of blood T cells in healthy people across ages. Using a J-beta primer mix together with a sample-barcoded 5' primer, a second PCR was run for roughly 7 to 11 cycles. MiXCR, applied by TCRdb to the 5' RACE reads, yields one record per CDR3 protein. The sample contains 650,000 to 950,000 distinct CDR3 sequences, 44% of which appear only once. Sequencing input: blood. The receptors shown here come from a man between 60 and 70 years old in good health.

J is TRBJ2-7 and V is TRBV28, with D possibly being TRBD1 (6 bases). Trimming took off 4 bases at V and 2 bases at J, with 15 bases between the two ends. The CDR3 runs to 15 residues. Germline V gives CDR1 MDHEN, CDR2 SYDVKM. CDR3 DNA: TGTGCCAGCAGTTCACCGGGACACCTAACCTACGAGCAGTACTTC. Amino acids: CASSSPGHLTYEQYF.

The rearrangement joins TRBV7-2 to TRBJ2-3; 16 nucleotides line up with TRBD2. The CDR3 totals 16 residues. The germline V gene has CDR1 SGHTA and CDR2 FQGNSA. V dropped 5 bases and J dropped 5; count of bases not matched to a gene: 4. This chain's CDR3 is CASSRGLAGGLDTQYF. CDR3 nucleotides: TGTGCCAGCAGCCGGGGACTAGCGGGGGGGCTAGATACGCAGTATTTT.

The chain employs TRBV28 and TRBJ1-2; D gene uncertain. Germline V CDR1 and CDR2: MDHEN, SYDVKM. V lost 5 bases and J 8 bases, leaving 15 bases between the germline ends. The CDR3 sequence is 13 residues long. The CDR3 is CASSPPALQGYTF. CDR3 DNA: TGTGCCAGCAGTCCGCCGGCGCTCCAGGGCTACACCTTC.

As for this clonotype: At one boundary the junction diverges from the germline segment, which might be a read error. V gene TRBV4-3 combines with J gene TRBJ2-3, with TRBD2 as a possible D gene (5 bases). This CDR3 contains 13 residues. Germline V gene lookup returns CDR1 LGHNA and CDR2 YSLEER. The CDR3 nucleotides are TGCACCAGCAGCCAAGAGGGCCAGAAGGGGCAGTATTTT. Translating it yields CTSSQEGQKGQYF.

The V gene is TRBV5-8, the J gene TRBJ2-5; 8 nucleotides line up with TRBD1. CDR1 is SGHTS and CDR2 is YDEGEE in the germline V gene. There are 15 residues in the CDR3. With 3 bases clipped from V and 5 bases from J, the junction kept 9 bases outside the gene matches. The CDR3 DNA sequence: TGTGCCAGCAGCTCAACCGGACAGGGCAGGGAGACCCAGTACTTC. Its protein product is CASSSTGQGRETQYF.

The V gene is TRBV28, the J gene TRBJ1-2; a weak D match, TRBD1 (5 bases). The length of the CDR3 is 12 residues. V was clipped by 7 bases and J by 8 bases, with 14 bases between them. Per germline, CDR1 MDHEN and CDR2 SYDVKM. This chain's CDR3 is CASNSGSLGYTF. The DNA for the CDR3 is TGTGCCAGCAATTCAGGGTCATTGGGCTACACCTTC.

This chain connects TRBV7-2 to TRBJ2-5, with 8 bases lining up with TRBD2. Germline V gives CDR1 SGHTA, CDR2 FQGNSA. V lost 0 bases and J lost 5; bases outside the gene matches: 11. The CDR3 is 17 residues long. CDR3 nucleotide sequence: TGTGCCAGCAGCTTAGCCCTATCGGGGGGGGGTCAGGAGACCCAGTACTTC. It codes for CASSLALSGGGQETQYF.

The chain carries TRBV3-1 and TRBJ2-7; D call uncertain. Trimming took 1 base from V and 6 from J, leaving 7 bases between them. Germline CDR1 is LGHDT and CDR2 is YNNKEL (reference sequence). CDR3 length: 12 amino acids. In nucleotides, the CDR3 is TGTGCCAGCAGCCAAGTCAACCGCGAGCAGTACTTC. Translating it yields CASSQVNREQYF.

This chain joins TRBV18 and TRBJ1-2; weak D call: TRBD1 (6 bases). V shed 2 bases and J shed 8 bases, with 18 bases lying between them. This CDR3 is 15 amino acids long. Germline V gives CDR1 KGHSH, CDR2 LQKENI. CDR3 loop: CASSPGVGGTSGYTF. CDR3 nucleotides: TGTGCCAGCTCACCAGGAGTCGGAGGGACATCCGGCTACACCTTC. Looking up the rest from reference TRBV18 and TRBJ1-2 gives the full variable domain: NAGVMQNPRHLVRRRGQEARLRCSPMKGHSHVYWYRQLPEEGLKFMVYLQKENIIDESGMPKERFSAEFPKEGPSILRIQQVVRGDSAAYFCASSPGVGGTSGYTFGSGTRLTVV.

In this sample, this clonotype turned up once. The V gene is TRBV6-1, the J gene TRBJ1-1; D gene uncertain. This CDR3 has 13 residues. In germline, CDR1 is MNHNS, CDR2 SASEGT. V lost 1 base to trimming and J lost 13 bases, with 16 bases between them. The CDR3 DNA follows: TGTGCCAGCAGTGAAGAAGGACGTCTCCCACATTTCTTT. It codes for CASSEEGRLPHFF.

This clonotype was seen at least ten times. CDR3 loop: CSVKDRAIQETQYF. CDR3 sequence (DNA): TGCAGCGTTAAGGACAGAGCGATTCAAGAGACCCAGTACTTC. This chain joins TRBV29-1 and TRBJ2-5; a weak D match, TRBD1 (6 bases). CDR1 SQVTM and CDR2 ANQGSEA come from the germline V gene. V was shortened by 5 bases and J by 2 bases, with 15 bases between the two germline ends. The CDR3 covers 14 residues.

V gene TRBV6-1 combines with J gene TRBJ1-5; 8 bases are a match to TRBD1. The V and J ends lost 8 bases and 7 bases, in that order; junction bases with no gene match: 13. CDR3 length: 15 amino acids. CDR1 is MNHNS and CDR2 is SASEGT in the germline V gene. The CDR3 loop is CASGGWQGARQPQHF. The CDR3, as DNA: TGTGCCAGCGGGGGTTGGCAGGGGGCGCGGCAGCCCCAGCATTTT.

The chain is built from TRBV5-1 and TRBJ2-4; 9 bases are a match to TRBD2. Germline CDR1 reads SGHRS; CDR2 reads YFSETQ. This CDR3 is built from 16 residues. V was clipped by 0 bases and J by 3 bases; unmatched bases: 4. CDR3 DNA sequence: TGCGCCAGCAGCTTGGGAGCGGGGGGAGGCAAAAACATTCAGTACTTC. Protein sequence: CASSLGAGGGKNIQYF.

V and J are TRBV7-3 and TRBJ2-7; perhaps TRBD2 as D (7 bases). The germline CDR1 and CDR2 sequences are SGHTA and FQGTGA. The CDR3 runs to 13 residues. Trimming cost V 7 bases and J 4 bases, with 14 bases left between them. CDR3 DNA: TGTGCCAGCACCGGACAGCGGGGATACGAGCAGTACTTC. This encodes CASTGQRGYEQYF.

This clonotype was detected only a few times. The CDR3 region is CASSEWGRGLYEQYF. CDR3 DNA: TGTGCCAGCAGTGAATGGGGCAGGGGGCTGTACGAGCAGTACTTC. The J gene is TRBJ2-7, the V gene TRBV25-1; 8 bases agree with TRBD1. The CDR3 length is 15 residues. The germline CDR1 and CDR2 sequences are MGHDK and SYGVNS. The V gene end was trimmed by 1 base and the J gene end by 4 bases; junction bases not matched to a gene: 6.

In its sample, this clonotype was seen a few times. The genes are TRBV6-5 and TRBJ2-1; D gene ambiguous. This CDR3 contains 13 residues. Germline V gene sequence: CDR1 MNHEY, CDR2 SVGAGI. V lost 6 bases and J lost 8, with 14 bases in between. The DNA for the CDR3 is TGTGCCAGCAGCAAAAGTAGGTTCGATGAGCAGTTCTTC. This sequence encodes CASSKSRFDEQFF.

The chain is built from TRBV6-1 and TRBJ2-7, with TRBD2 matching over 7 bases. The J call is uncertain, as TRBJ2-5 better fits the DNA end. The CDR3 has 17 residues. The V gene's germline CDR1 is MNHNS and CDR2 SASEGT. In nucleotides, the CDR3 is TGTGCCAGCAGTGAAGACGGTTCGCGGGGAGGGAGGGAGACCCAGTACTTC. Encoded protein: CASSEDGSRGGRETQYF.